This is a list of T cell receptor beta chains from one sample in a study of cytomegalovirus exposure and HLA in healthy donors. This table comes from immunoSEQ multiplex PCR, and its TCRdb copy is limited to in-frame clones, with some not included. The sample holds roughly 170,000 clones, 75% to 85% seen once. Sequencing was done on a sample of PBMCs. Receptors were obtained from a man aged 30-40 years in good health and CMV-seropositive. The CDR3 runs from the conserved cysteine through the conserved F or W. D genes are given only for firm matches. Clone size appears in some rows only: once, few, many, or a class for an expanded clone.

D	V	size	J	DNA	CDR3
.	TRBV5-1	.	TRBJ1-1	TGCGCCAGCAGCTTCGGCGGTGAAGCTTTCTTT	CASSFGGEAFF
TRBD2	TRBV7-9	.	TRBJ2-1	TGTGCCAGCAGTCCGAGTGGGGTAGCGGGAGGGCCGCATGAGCAGTTCTTC	CASSPSGVAGGPHEQFF
.	TRBV6-5	few	TRBJ1-1	TGTGCCAGCAGACGAGGGGACTCGTACACTGAAGCTTTCTTT	CASRRGDSYTEAFF
.	TRBV4-2	.	TRBJ1-4	TGTGCCAGCAGCCCAGAGACACAGGTTAATGAAAAACTGTTTTTT	CASSPETQVNEKLFF
.	TRBV7-2	once	TRBJ2-7	TGTGCCAGCAGCCCCGGACTTTCCTACGAGCAGTACTTC	CASSPGLSYEQYF
.	TRBV18	.	TRBJ2-2	TGTGCCAGCTCACCATCTAGTGGACCCGGGGCCGGGGAGCTGTTTTTT	CASSPSSGPGAGELFF
.	TRBV6-6	.	TRBJ2-1	TGTGCCAGCAGACTCTCGGGTGAGCAGTTCTTC	CASRLSGEQFF
.	TRBV27	.	TRBJ2-1	TGTGCCAGCAGGAGGCAGGGGCCCCTCAATGAGCAGTTCTTC	CASRRQGPLNEQFF
.	TRBV5-6	.	TRBJ2-7	TGTGCCAGCAGCTTACAGGGCAACGAGCAGTACTTC	CASSLQGNEQYF
.	TRBV4-2	.	TRBJ2-2	TGTGCCAGCAGCCCCCTCGTCAGGGGAGGGACCGGGGAGCTGTTTTTT	CASSPLVRGGTGELFF
TRBD1	TRBV28	.	TRBJ1-5	TGTGCCAGCAGTTTCTACGACAGGGTTAGCAATCAGCCCCAGCATTTT	CASSFYDRVSNQPQHF
.	TRBV5-6	.	TRBJ1-3	TGTGCCAGCAGCTTGGTTGCAGGGGCAATGGATTTT	CASSLVAGAMDF
.	TRBV7-9	medium-sized	TRBJ2-1	TGTGCCAGCAGTTGGTCGGGCAATGAGCAGTTCTTC	CASSWSGNEQFF
TRBD2	TRBV10-1	.	TRBJ2-3	TGCGCCAGCAGTCCCAGCGGGGCGGGCACAGATACGCAGTATTTT	CASSPSGAGTDTQYF
.	TRBV6-1	.	TRBJ1-1	TGTGCCAGCAGTCCCGACTTAATCACTGAAGCTTTCTTT	CASSPDLITEAFF
TRBD1	TRBV27	.	TRBJ2-1	TGTGCCAGCGGTTCCCAGGGGGCGCGGGGCAATGAGCAGTTCTTC	CASGSQGARGNEQFF
TRBD1	TRBV19	few	TRBJ1-2	TGTGCCAGTAGTGCCCAACAGGGGGCTAGTCGCTATGGCTACACCTTC	CASSAQQGASRYGYTF
.	TRBV6-1	.	TRBJ1-1	TGTGCCAGCAGCCCGACAGCTAACACTGAAGCTTTCTTT	CASSPTANTEAFF
TRBD2	TRBV10-1	.	TRBJ2-3	TGCGCCAGCAGTGTCAGCGGGGTAGGAGATACGCAGTATTTT	CASSVSGVGDTQYF
TRBD1	TRBV15	.	TRBJ2-7	TGTGCCACCAGCAGACTAACCTTCGGACAGGGCTCCGAGCAGTACTTC	CATSRLTFGQGSEQYF
TRBD2	TRBV19	.	TRBJ2-7	TGTGCCAGTAGTCACGCACTAGCGGGAGGTTCCTACGAGCAGTACTTC	CASSHALAGGSYEQYF
TRBD1	TRBV5-1	.	TRBJ2-6	TGCGCCAGCAGCCCAGGGGGAACTGGGGCCAACGTCCTGACTTTC	CASSPGGTGANVLTF
.	TRBV7-9	.	TRBJ1-5	TGTGCCAGCAGCTCTCATCAGGGTTTGGGGCAGCCCCAGCATTTT	CASSSHQGLGQPQHF
TRBD1	TRBV5-1	.	TRBJ1-1	TGCGCCAGCAGCCCCGACGGGACAGGTCCCGGAGCTTTCTTT	CASSPDGTGPGAFF
TRBD1	TRBV7-2	.	TRBJ1-2	TGTGCCAGCAGCCGGGGACAGGGGGCGTTGGACTATGGCTACACCTTC	CASSRGQGALDYGYTF
TRBD1	TRBV11-3	once	TRBJ2-3	TGTGCCAGCAGCGAGAGACAGGGATCGGCAGATACGCAGTATTTT	CASSERQGSADTQYF
.	TRBV10-3	.	TRBJ1-3	TGTGCCATCAGTGGGCCAGCGGGACTTATCTCTGGAAACACCATATATTTT	CAISGPAGLISGNTIYF
TRBD1	TRBV5-1	.	TRBJ1-1	TGCGCCAGCAGCTTGAGACAGGGGGCGGGTGAAGCTTTCTTT	CASSLRQGAGEAFF
.	TRBV29-1	.	TRBJ1-2	TGCAGCGTCGCGACAGGAAAGGGCTACACCTTC	CSVATGKGYTF
.	TRBV13	.	TRBJ1-4	TGTGCCAGCAGCTTGATTGACGGGGGTAATGAAAAACTGTTTTTT	CASSLIDGGNEKLFF
TRBD2	TRBV7-2	once	TRBJ2-7	TGTGCCAGCAGCGCCGAGGGACGGGGGGGGACACCGAGCACCTACGAGCAGTACTTC	CASSAEGRGGTPSTYEQYF
.	TRBV21-1	.	TRBJ1-2	TGTGCCAGCAACGAAATAGTTAACTATGGCTACACCTTC	CASNEIVNYGYTF
.	TRBV27	.	TRBJ1-1	TGTGCCAGCAGTTTATCGTGGACAGTGAACACTGAAGCTTTCTTT	CASSLSWTVNTEAFF
.	TRBV5-1	few	TRBJ2-7	TGCGCCAGCAGCTCCCTGGGTGGGGACACCTACGAGCAGTACTTC	CASSSLGGDTYEQYF
.	TRBV7-2	.	TRBJ2-3	TGTGCCAGCAGCCCTCGGGTCGGACAGGGAGGGACAGATACGCAGTATTTT	CASSPRVGQGGTDTQYF
.	TRBV11-3	once	TRBJ1-3	TGTGCCAGCAGCTTACGGGGAGGTGGAAACACCATATATTTT	CASSLRGGGNTIYF
TRBD1	TRBV28	.	TRBJ2-1	TGTGCCAGCAGTATATACAGGGGGAGCTCCTACAATGAGCAGTTCTTC	CASSIYRGSSYNEQFF
TRBD1	TRBV27	.	TRBJ2-4	TGTGCCAGCAGCATGTCCGGGACAGTAACCTACTTC	CASSMSGTVTYF
TRBD1	TRBV9	.	TRBJ2-5	TGTGCCAGCAGCGCGACAGGGGGACAAGAGACCCAGTACTTC	CASSATGGQETQYF
TRBD2	TRBV7-3	.	TRBJ2-7	TGTGCCAGCAGCTTCGCGGGAGGGCACGAGCAGTACTTC	CASSFAGGHEQYF
.	TRBV7-9	.	TRBJ2-2	TGTGCCAGCGGCTTCAGGGGTGGCGCCGGGGAGCTGTTTTTT	CASGFRGGAGELFF
.	TRBV9	.	TRBJ2-3	TGTGCCAGCAGCGTACTGTCGGTAAGCACAGATACGCAGTATTTT	CASSVLSVSTDTQYF
TRBD2	TRBV12-5	.	TRBJ2-3	TGTGCTAGTGGTCTACCGCCGGACGGGAGGGCTTCGCAGTATTTT	CASGLPPDGRASQYF
.	TRBV6-5	.	TRBJ1-2	TGTGCCAGCACGACGGGGATAGGGGGCTACACCTTC	CASTTGIGGYTF
.	TRBV20-1	.	TRBJ2-3	TGCAGTGTATTCACAGATACGCAGTATTTT	CSVFTDTQYF
.	TRBV5-4	.	TRBJ2-5	TGTGCCAGCAGCGCGGGTGAGGGCCAAGAGACCCAGTACTTC	CASSAGEGQETQYF
.	TRBV5-1	.	TRBJ2-1	TGCGCCAGCAGCCCCAACATAGTATCTAGCGACCCCTACAATGAGCAGTTCTTC	CASSPNIVSSDPYNEQFF
TRBD2	TRBV29-1	few	TRBJ2-1	TGCAGCGTTGAGGGGACTAGCGGGTGGTATGAGCAGTTCTTC	CSVEGTSGWYEQFF
.	TRBV28	.	TRBJ2-7	TGTGCCAGCAGCTTAAGCGCCTACGAGCAGTACTTC	CASSLSAYEQYF
TRBD1	TRBV6-1	.	TRBJ1-5	TGTGCCAGCAGTGGACCGGACAGGACCTATCCGCATTTT	CASSGPDRTYPHF
.	TRBV6-1	few	TRBJ2-1	TGTGCCAGCAGTGAAACCCTTCCCGACAGCTACAATGAGCAGTTCTTC	CASSETLPDSYNEQFF
.	TRBV30	.	TRBJ1-2	TGTGCCTGGAGTGTACTGGACAGCTACTATAACTATGGCTACACCTTC	CAWSVLDSYYNYGYTF
TRBD1	TRBV2	.	TRBJ2-7	TGTGCCAGCGTAGGGACAGGGTACGAGCAGTACTTC	CASVGTGYEQYF
TRBD2	TRBV7-3	.	TRBJ2-1	TGTGCCAGCAGCCACCCAGTAGCGGGAGGGGACAATGAGCAGTTCTTC	CASSHPVAGGDNEQFF
TRBD1	TRBV7-9	.	TRBJ1-2	TGTGCCAGCAGCGCCGGGACAGCCAGTAACTATGGCTACACCTTC	CASSAGTASNYGYTF
.	TRBV2	once	TRBJ1-5	TGTGCCAGCAGCCCGGGAATATCGGCTCAGCCCCAGCATTTT	CASSPGISAQPQHF
.	TRBV7-8	.	TRBJ1-5	TGTGCCAGCAGCTTAGGCGCGGGGAGGGAGCAGCCCCAGCATTTT	CASSLGAGREQPQHF